A selection of T cell receptor beta chains follows, all from one sample in a study of blood T cell repertoires in COVID-19. This table comes from immunoSEQ multiplex PCR, and its TCRdb copy is limited to in-frame clones, with some not included. Of fewer than 120,000 clones in the sample, roughly 80% were seen once. Sequenced sample: peripheral blood. The receptors shown here come from a woman aged 55-70 years with acute or convalescent COVID-19. CDR3s include the opening cysteine and the closing phenylalanine or tryptophan. D genes are given only for firm matches. Rows give clone size only sometimes, using once, few, many, or a class for an expanded clone.

J gene	D gene	V gene	clone size	CDR3 DNA	CDR3 protein
TRBJ2-2	NA	TRBV5-1	NA	TGCGCCAGCAGGGAGTCCGGGGGACGGGCCGGGGAGCTGTTTTTT	CASRESGGRAGELFF
TRBJ1-4	NA	TRBV30	NA	TGTGCCTGGAAGGCCGGGGAAAAACTGTTTTTT	CAWKAGEKLFF
TRBJ1-2	TRBD1	TRBV10-3	NA	TGTGCCATCAGTGAGAACCCCACAGGGGACTATGGCTACACCTTC	CAISENPTGDYGYTF
TRBJ2-3	NA	TRBV28	NA	TGTGCCAGCAGGATCTCCAGGGGCCGTAGCACAGATACGCAGTATTTT	CASRISRGRSTDTQYF
TRBJ1-1	NA	TRBV10-3	NA	TGTGCCATCAGTGAGGCAGGGGCGAACACTGAAGCTTTCTTT	CAISEAGANTEAFF
TRBJ1-3	TRBD1	TRBV5-1	NA	TGCGCCAGCAGCTGGGGGACAGGGACTGGAAACACCATATATTTT	CASSWGTGTGNTIYF
TRBJ1-1	NA	TRBV7-9	NA	TGTGCCAGCAGCTTAGGGCTCAGAACGGGAGCTTTCTTT	CASSLGLRTGAFF
TRBJ2-7	NA	TRBV28	NA	TGTGCCAGCAGTCAGACAGCCGAACGACAGTACTTC	CASSQTAERQYF
TRBJ1-5	NA	TRBV30	NA	TGTGCCTGGAGTGGGGGGCAGGGGTACAATCAGCCCCAGCATTTT	CAWSGGQGYNQPQHF
TRBJ2-3	TRBD2	TRBV19	NA	TGTGCCAGCCGGACTAGCGGACTCACAGATACGCAGTATTTT	CASRTSGLTDTQYF
TRBJ2-5	TRBD1	TRBV5-4	NA	TGTGCCAGCAGCCCGCGGACAGGGATCGAAGAGACCCAGTACTTC	CASSPRTGIEETQYF
TRBJ2-6	NA	TRBV3-1/TRBV3-2	NA	TGTGCCAGCAGCCCACCTTCTATTGTAGTCCTGACTTTC	CASSPPSIVVLTF
TRBJ1-2	TRBD1	TRBV30	NA	TGTGCCTGGGTGGGACAGGGGCATGGCTACACCTTC	CAWVGQGHGYTF
TRBJ2-5	TRBD2	TRBV7-2	NA	TGTGCCAGCAGCTTAATTCGAGGGACTAGCGGGGGGGCAGAGACCCAGTACTTC	CASSLIRGTSGGAETQYF
TRBJ2-5	NA	TRBV7-2	NA	TGTGCCAGCAGCCCGCGACAGGGACTGGATTGGGAGACCCAGTACTTC	CASSPRQGLDWETQYF
TRBJ1-2	TRBD1	TRBV15	once	TGTGCCACCAGCAGATCGACAGGGTTTGTAGGTGGCTACACCTTC	CATSRSTGFVGGYTF
TRBJ2-1	TRBD2	TRBV10-3	once	TGTGCCATCAGAGAGATAGCGGGCTACAATGAGCAGTTCTTC	CAIREIAGYNEQFF
TRBJ2-1	NA	TRBV5-4	NA	TGTGCCAGCAGCTTGGTGGGGGGGCCAGATGAGCAGTTCTTC	CASSLVGGPDEQFF
TRBJ1-3	TRBD1	TRBV5-1	NA	TGCGCCAGCAGCATAGGGACAGTCCCCTCTGGAAACACCATATATTTT	CASSIGTVPSGNTIYF
TRBJ1-6	TRBD1	TRBV9	NA	TGTGCCAGCAGCCCGGGACAGGGGAATTCACCCCTCCACTTT	CASSPGQGNSPLHF
TRBJ2-5	NA	TRBV14	NA	TGTGCCAGCAGCCAAGGGGCTCGCTCGGAGGTCCAGTACTTC	CASSQGARSEVQYF
TRBJ1-6	TRBD1	TRBV12-3/TRBV12-4	NA	TGTGCCAGCAGAAGACAGGGAGGATCACCCCTCCACTTT	CASRRQGGSPLHF
TRBJ1-4	NA	TRBV13	NA	TGTGCCAGCAGCTCCCCTGGGGAGAAACTGTTTTTT	CASSSPGEKLFF
TRBJ2-7	TRBD1	TRBV27	NA	TGTGCCAGCGCCCGGGGGGACAGGGCCGGCGAGCAGTACTTC	CASARGDRAGEQYF
TRBJ1-4	NA	TRBV6-2/TRBV6-3	NA	TGTGCCAGCAGTTACTCATCGGAGACTGGAACTAATGAAAAACTGTTTTTT	CASSYSSETGTNEKLFF
TRBJ1-2	TRBD1	TRBV5-1	once	TGCGCCAGCAGGACAGGGAACTATGGCTACACCTTC	CASRTGNYGYTF
TRBJ1-2	TRBD1	TRBV9	NA	TGTGCCAGCAGCGTAGAAGGACAGGGAAACTATGGCTACACCTTC	CASSVEGQGNYGYTF
TRBJ1-1	NA	TRBV6-1	once	TGTGCCAGCAGTGAAGTGGGCGGGGCGAACACTGAAGCTTTCTTT	CASSEVGGANTEAFF
TRBJ2-3	NA	TRBV29-1	NA	TGCAGCGTTGAGGGGACCCAGGGAGGGGGGTCGACAGATACGCAGTATTTT	CSVEGTQGGGSTDTQYF
TRBJ1-5	NA	TRBV3-1/TRBV3-2	NA	TGTGCCAGCAGCCAGCGACAGTATAGCAATCAGCCCCAGCATTTT	CASSQRQYSNQPQHF
TRBJ1-5	NA	TRBV3-1/TRBV3-2	few	TGTGCCAGCAGCCAAGATCTAGGAGGGAGCAATCAGCCCCAGCATTTT	CASSQDLGGSNQPQHF
TRBJ2-3	NA	TRBV27	NA	TGTGCCAGCAGTCAGTGGTGGGGGGGCGTCGGACCAGATACGCAGTATTTT	CASSQWWGGVGPDTQYF
TRBJ1-5	NA	TRBV19	once	TGTGCCAGTAGTATTCGCCTCGGACTACCCGTCGAGAGGGATCAGCCCCAGCATTTT	CASSIRLGLPVERDQPQHF
TRBJ2-2	NA	TRBV24-1	NA	TGTGCCACCAGTCCGCCGGGGGACACCGGGGAGCTGTTTTTT	CATSPPGDTGELFF
TRBJ1-1	TRBD1	TRBV30	NA	TGTGCCTGGAGTCGACAGGGGAACACTGAAGCTTTCTTT	CAWSRQGNTEAFF
TRBJ2-5	NA	TRBV27	NA	TGTGCCAGCAGTTTATTAGGGGACTTCCAAGAGACCCAGTACTTC	CASSLLGDFQETQYF
TRBJ1-2	TRBD1	TRBV4-1	NA	TGCGCCAGCAGCCAGGGACAGATTTCAGGACCCGGAGTCGGGTATGGCTACACCTTC	CASSQGQISGPGVGYGYTF
TRBJ2-7	NA	TRBV9	NA	TGTGCCAGCAGCGTAGGTCCGCTGGAGGAGCAGTACTTC	CASSVGPLEEQYF
TRBJ2-1	TRBD2	TRBV2	NA	TGTGCCAGCCTAGCCCGGGGGGGTGAGCAGTTCTTC	CASLARGGEQFF
TRBJ2-3	NA	TRBV7-2	NA	TGTGCCAGCAGCTTTAGCGGTTGGGGATCGACGGGCACAGATACGCAGTATTTT	CASSFSGWGSTGTDTQYF
TRBJ2-3	NA	TRBV11-1	NA	TGTGCCAGCAGCTTAGGCGGTTCTCACACAGATACGCAGTATTTT	CASSLGGSHTDTQYF
TRBJ1-4	NA	TRBV5-5	NA	TGTGCCAGCAGCTTGGGTCTTGGGCACTGGCTATACGATGAAAAACTGTTTTTT	CASSLGLGHWLYDEKLFF
TRBJ1-2	NA	TRBV29-1	NA	TGCAGCGTTGAAAACAGGGAGAACTATGGCTACACCTTC	CSVENRENYGYTF
TRBJ2-1	TRBD1	TRBV30	NA	TGTGCCTGGAGTGTACGTAGGGACAGGCAGTTCTTC	CAWSVRRDRQFF
TRBJ1-6	NA	TRBV6-5	NA	TGTGCCAGCAGTTTAGGGGGGGCGAGTTCACCCCTCCACTTT	CASSLGGASSPLHF
TRBJ2-1	NA	TRBV20-1	few	TGCAGTGCTAGACAATCCAATGAGCAGTTCTTC	CSARQSNEQFF
TRBJ1-3	TRBD1	TRBV5-1	NA	TGCGCCAGCAGCTCGTCCGGGACAGGCTTCTCTGGAAACACCATATATTTT	CASSSSGTGFSGNTIYF
TRBJ1-1	NA	TRBV18	once	TGTGCCAGCTCACCGGGACAAGGACCTGAAGCTTTCTTT	CASSPGQGPEAFF
TRBJ1-2	TRBD1	TRBV11-3	NA	TGTGCCAGCAGCTTGGGGACAGGGGACTATGGCTACACCTTC	CASSLGTGDYGYTF
TRBJ2-5	NA	TRBV24-1	NA	TGTGCCACCAGTGATCGGGGAAGGGAGACCCAGTACTTC	CATSDRGRETQYF
TRBJ2-7	NA	TRBV28	NA	TGTGCCAGCAGTTTCACCCGCGGTGAGGAGCAGTACTTC	CASSFTRGEEQYF
TRBJ1-5	TRBD1	TRBV6-5	NA	TGTGCCAGCAGCGTACAGGGGGCTGGCAATCAGCCCCAGCATTTT	CASSVQGAGNQPQHF
TRBJ2-1	TRBD1	TRBV20-1	few	TGCAGTATTGACAGGGCAAATGAGCAGTTCTTC	CSIDRANEQFF
TRBJ2-7	TRBD1	TRBV19	few	TGTGCCAGTAGTTCCCGGGACAGCCGCCCACTGGAGCAGTACTTC	CASSSRDSRPLEQYF
TRBJ1-2	NA	TRBV30	few	TGTGCCTGGAATGGCTTCCAGGCTGGCTACACCTTC	CAWNGFQAGYTF
TRBJ2-1	TRBD2	TRBV24-1	NA	TGTGCCACCAGTGACCAAACTAGCGGGGGCCACAATGAGCAGTTCTTC	CATSDQTSGGHNEQFF
TRBJ1-5	NA	TRBV28	NA	TGTGCCAGCAGTTTCGGCGGTCAGCCCCAGCATTTT	CASSFGGQPQHF
TRBJ2-6	NA	TRBV4-2	once	TGTGCCAGCAGCCAAGAAACAGGGTACCCCGGGGCCAACGTCCTGACTTTC	CASSQETGYPGANVLTF
TRBJ1-2	TRBD1	TRBV6-5	few	TGTGCCAGCAGTTATAATACAGGGGACTATGGCTACACCTTC	CASSYNTGDYGYTF